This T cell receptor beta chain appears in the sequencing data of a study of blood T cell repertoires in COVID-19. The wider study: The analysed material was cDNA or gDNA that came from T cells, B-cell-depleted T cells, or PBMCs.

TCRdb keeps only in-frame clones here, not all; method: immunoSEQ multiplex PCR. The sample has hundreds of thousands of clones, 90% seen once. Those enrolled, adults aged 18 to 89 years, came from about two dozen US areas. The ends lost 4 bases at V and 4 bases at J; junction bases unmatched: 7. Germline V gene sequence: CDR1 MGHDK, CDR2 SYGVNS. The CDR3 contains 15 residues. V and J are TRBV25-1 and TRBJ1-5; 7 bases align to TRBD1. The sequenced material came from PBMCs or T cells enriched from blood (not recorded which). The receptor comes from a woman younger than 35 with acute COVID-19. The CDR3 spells CASSVGDRANQPQHF. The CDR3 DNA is TGTGCCAGCAGTGTAGGCGACAGGGCGAATCAGCCCCAGCATTTT.